The 22 T cell receptor beta chains below come from one sample, sequenced in a study of cytomegalovirus exposure and HLA in healthy donors. The PCR ran on 60 Vbeta and 13 Jbeta primers. Generated by immunoSEQ multiplex PCR, the TCRdb table keeps only in-frame clones and is missing some. This specimen shows roughly 73,000 clones; the ten leading clones hold 7.5%. The sequencing input was PBMCs. The origin of the receptors is a female donor in good health and CMV-seropositive.

J is TRBJ1-1 and V is TRBV6-5; 10 nucleotides line up with TRBD1. V lost 6 bases, J lost 4 bases, and 2 bases stayed unmatched. The CDR3 sequence is 13 residues long. Germline V gene sequence: CDR1 MNHEY, CDR2 SVGAGI. CDR3 coding DNA: TGTGCCAGCAGGACAGGGGGCGGCACTGAAGCTTTCTTT. Translated: CASRTGGGTEAFF.

The chain employs TRBV7-2 and TRBJ1-2; perhaps TRBD1 as D (5 bases). In germline, CDR1 is SGHTA, CDR2 FQGNSA. V was shortened by 1 base and J by 4 bases, with 19 bases between the two germline ends. This CDR3 region has 17 residues. The CDR3 spells CASSLGSTVPLIYGYTF. DNA for the CDR3: TGTGCCAGCAGCTTAGGGTCGACAGTCCCACTCATCTATGGCTACACCTTC. The full variable domain, with the rest looked up from reference TRBV7-2 and TRBJ1-2, is GAGVSQSPSNKVTEKGKDVELRCDPISGHTALYWYRQSLGQGLEFLIYFQGNSAPDKSGLPSDRFSAERTGGSVSTLTIQRTQQEDSAVYLCASSLGSTVPLIYGYTFGSGTRLTVV.

V is TRBV15 and J is TRBJ2-5; D call uncertain. Germline V CDR1 and CDR2: LNHNV, YYDKDF (reference sequence). The V end was cut by 0 bases, the J end by 5 bases, with 10 bases between. The CDR3 has 14 residues. This CDR3 is CATSRDRVLETQYF. DNA of the CDR3: TGTGCCACCAGCAGAGATCGGGTCCTGGAGACCCAGTACTTC.

The chain has TRBV29-1 and TRBJ2-5; 10 bases map to TRBD2. CDR3 length: 18 amino acids. Per the germline V gene, CDR1 is SQVTM and CDR2 is ANQGSEA. V gave up 8 bases and J gave up 8 bases; unmatched junction bases: 26. The CDR3 DNA follows: TGCAGCATCCAAGGTCGTACTAGCGGGGTTAGAGGTTGGCGAACCCAGTACTTC. Translating it yields CSIQGRTSGVRGWRTQYF.

CDR3 DNA sequence: TGTGCCAGCTCCCTAAAGGGGGTTGAAGCTTTCTTT. Encoded protein: CASSLKGVEAFF. The rearrangement uses TRBV18 and TRBJ1-1; D may be TRBD1 (6 bases). This CDR3 contains 12 residues. V lost 6 bases and J lost 7, with 12 bases in between. Germline CDR1 and CDR2: KGHSH and LQKENI.

This chain joins TRBV12-5 and TRBJ2-3; D is perhaps TRBD2 (7 bases). This CDR3 has 15 residues. The V end lost 5 bases, the J end lost 2 bases, and 14 bases lay between the germline ends. Germline V gives CDR1 LGHNT, CDR2 FRNRAP. CDR3 protein: CASGPGEGVTDTQYF. The DNA of the CDR3 is TGTGCTAGTGGTCCAGGGGAGGGGGTCACAGATACGCAGTATTTT.

The chain joins TRBV14 to TRBJ2-2, with D maybe TRBD1 (5 bases). The CDR3 has 15 amino acids. Germline CDR1 SGHDN, CDR2 FVKESK. Trimming removed 4 bases at V and 13 bases at J, with 22 bases between. CDR3 region: CASSPTAPAAVGLFF. The CDR3 bases are TGTGCCAGCAGCCCGACAGCTCCGGCCGCGGTGGGGCTGTTTTTT.

The rearrangement links TRBV2 to TRBJ1-4; possible D gene TRBD1, 6 bases. The CDR3 length is 15 residues. In germline, CDR1 is SNHLY, CDR2 FYNNEI. V was pared by 5 bases and J by 8 bases, with 18 bases between. CDR3 DNA sequence: TGTGCCAGCAGTAGAGACAGGACACACGGGGAAAAACTGTTTTTT. Translation: CASSRDRTHGEKLFF.

The chain joins TRBV18 to TRBJ2-1; 8 bases line up with TRBD2. This CDR3 is 15 amino acids long. Trimming took 3 bases from V and 7 from J; bases not matched to a gene: 8. Germline-derived CDR1 and CDR2 are KGHSH and LQKENI. The chain's CDR3 is CASSPRTGGQNEQFF. The CDR3 region has the DNA TGTGCCAGCTCACCCCGCACGGGGGGGCAGAATGAGCAGTTCTTC.

The chain has TRBV19 and TRBJ1-1; no reliable D call. From germline, CDR1 is LNHDA and CDR2 SQIVND (reference sequence). This CDR3 comprises 12 residues. Between the trimmed V and J ends, which lost 4 bases and 6 bases, there was a span of 9 bases. The CDR3 spells CASSTGSPEAFF. The CDR3 DNA follows: TGTGCCAGTAGTACGGGGTCCCCTGAAGCTTTCTTT.

The chain recombines TRBV19 with TRBJ1-2; a weak D match, TRBD1 (6 bases). The V and J ends lost 2 bases and 4 bases respectively, with 11 bases between them. CDR1 and CDR2 (germline): LNHDA, SQIVND (reference sequence). There are 14 residues in the CDR3. This CDR3 is CASSIKQGRYGYTF. CDR3 nucleotide sequence: TGTGCCAGTAGTATAAAGCAGGGGCGCTATGGCTACACCTTC.

The V gene is TRBV14, the J gene TRBJ1-1; D unclear. V lost 0 bases to trimming and J lost 1 base, with 6 bases between them. The germline CDR1 and CDR2 sequences are SGHDN and FVKESK. The CDR3 is 14 amino acids. CDR3 region: CASSQDYWNTEAFF. The CDR3, as DNA: TGTGCCAGCAGCCAAGACTACTGGAACACTGAAGCTTTCTTT.

The chain recombines TRBV25-1 with TRBJ1-3, with D perhaps matching TRBD1 (5 bases). CDR1 MGHDK and CDR2 SYGVNS come from the germline V gene. Between the trimmed V and J ends, which lost 6 bases and 1 base, there was a span of 19 bases. The CDR3 sequence is 17 residues long. The CDR3 DNA sequence: TGTGCCAGCAGCCTCCCGGGTGGGGCTCTTTCTGGAAACACCATATATTTT. Its translation: CASSLPGGALSGNTIYF.

The chain recombines TRBV5-4 with TRBJ1-1, with D tentatively TRBD1 (5 bases). The CDR3 has 15 amino acids. Germline assignment: CDR1 SGHNT and CDR2 YYREEE (reference sequence). The V gene lost 3 bases and the J gene lost 6 bases, with 18 bases spanning the gap. CDR3 sequence: CASSSTGGGSPEAFF. The CDR3 nucleotides are TGTGCCAGCAGCTCCACTGGGGGGGGGAGTCCTGAAGCTTTCTTT.

The chain combines TRBV29-1 with TRBJ2-5; D gene ambiguous. The DNA end is a closer match to TRBJ2-7, so the J assignment may be wrong. The length of the CDR3 is 12 residues. CDR1 and CDR2 from the germline V gene are SQVTM and ANQGSEA. CDR3 in amino acids: CSVRQALGEQYF. The CDR3 nucleotides are TGCAGCGTTCGTCAAGCGTTAGGCGAGCAGTACTTC.

V gene TRBV4-3 combines with J gene TRBJ2-1; D may be TRBD2 (6 bases). Germline V gene data show CDR1 as LGHNA and CDR2 as YSLEER. The CDR3 length is 16 residues. With 0 bases removed from V and 3 bases from J, the gap between germline ends came to 12 bases. Here the CDR3 DNA reads TGCGCCAGCAGCCAAGAAACCGGGGGTAACTACAATGAGCAGTTCTTC. This gives the protein CASSQETGGNYNEQFF.

The chain uses TRBV28 and TRBJ1-1, with 9 bases that match TRBD1. Germline trimming cut 5 bases from V and 5 bases from J; bases unmatched to any gene: 18. Germline CDR1 and CDR2: MDHEN and SYDVKM. The CDR3 is made up of 18 amino acids. The CDR3 reads CASSKIRGQGRIKTEAFF. The CDR3, as DNA: TGTGCCAGCAGTAAGATAAGGGGACAGGGTAGAATTAAGACTGAAGCTTTCTTT.

This chain uses TRBV9 with TRBJ2-1, with D possibly TRBD2 on 5 matching bases. Germline V gene data show CDR1 as SGDLS and CDR2 as YYNGEE. This CDR3 contains 14 residues. V was pared by 4 bases and J by 0 bases, with 8 bases between. CDR3 DNA sequence: TGTGCCAGCAGCCGGGAAGGCTCCTACAATGAGCAGTTCTTC. Translation: CASSREGSYNEQFF. The variable domain in full, with the rest retrieved from reference TRBV9 and TRBJ2-1, is DSGVTQTPKHLITATGQRVTLRCSPRSGDLSVYWYQQSLDQGLQFLIQYYNGEERAKGNILERFSAQQFPDLHSELNLSSLELGDSALYFCASSREGSYNEQFFGPGTRLTVL.

Points on this clone: One end of the junction is discordant with germline, which a read error may explain. The gene calls are TRBV6-5 and TRBJ2-1; TRBD2 matches 7 bases. Germline V gene data show CDR1 as MNHEY and CDR2 as SVGAGI. CDR3 length: 15 amino acids. CDR3 sequence: CASRTSFSSDNEQFF. CDR3 sequence (DNA): TGTGCCAGCAGGACTAGCTTCAGCTCCGACAATGAGCAGTTCTTC.

The V call is TRBV9, the J call TRBJ2-1; D is possibly TRBD1 (7 bases). CDR3 length: 14 residues. Between the trimmed V and J ends, which lost 0 bases and 9 bases, there was a span of 13 bases. The germline CDR1 and CDR2 sequences are SGDLS and YYNGEE. CDR3 residues: CASSVEPGGSEQFF. The CDR3 nucleotides are TGTGCCAGCAGCGTAGAACCAGGGGGGAGTGAGCAGTTCTTC. The whole variable domain, remainder taken from reference TRBV9 and TRBJ2-1, is DSGVTQTPKHLITATGQRVTLRCSPRSGDLSVYWYQQSLDQGLQFLIQYYNGEERAKGNILERFSAQQFPDLHSELNLSSLELGDSALYFCASSVEPGGSEQFFGPGTRLTVL.

Concerning this clone itself: At one end the junction does not follow the germline gene, possibly because of a read error. V gene TRBV11-2 combines with J gene TRBJ1-2; no clear D gene. The V gene's germline CDR1 is SGHAT and CDR2 FQNNGV. The CDR3 extends over 14 amino acids. CDR3 coding DNA: TGTGCCAGCAGCTTAGATCCCCCAGGTCCTTCCCCTTCCTTC. Translation gives CASSLDPPGPSPSF.

J is TRBJ2-3 and V is TRBV5-1, with unresolved D. This CDR3 is built from 13 residues. V lost 0 bases and J 6 bases, leaving 8 bases between the germline ends. Per germline, CDR1 SGHRS and CDR2 YFSETQ. The CDR3 DNA reads as TGCGCCAGCAGCTTGGCCTTGCGGGATACGCAGTATTTT. The encoded protein is CASSLALRDTQYF.